Here is one T cell receptor beta chain with its context. The antigen is unknown. This record belongs to a study of cytomegalovirus exposure and HLA in healthy donors. In the study overall: The early release's HLA-typed donors yielded 78 million or so unique TCRs.

A multiplex PCR was run with 60 Vbeta primers and 13 Jbeta primers. TCRdb's table, derived via immunoSEQ multiplex PCR, lists solely in-frame clones and lacks some. The table includes around 200,000 clones, around 85% detected once. The study's findings and limits: Most TCR sequences were rare, but some public TCRs occurred in many donors. A missense DCLRE1C variant was associated with V- and J-gene trimming of TCR beta chains in a later analysis, and an independent cohort replicated the association.

The sample consisted of PBMCs. The clonotype comes from a man between 45 and 60 years old in good health and CMV-seronegative.

The CDR3 DNA sequence: TGTGCCAGTAGTATAGGACTAGCGGGAGCGGTCGACACCGGGGAGCTGTTTTTT. It translates to CASSIGLAGAVDTGELFF. The J gene is TRBJ2-2, the V gene TRBV19; 12 nucleotides line up with TRBD2. The germline gives CDR1 LNHDA, CDR2 SQIVND (reference sequence). The CDR3 contains 18 residues. Trimming cost V 1 base and J 3 bases; bases outside gene matches: 6.